This TCR beta chain derives from a study of beta chain features in type 1 diabetes. The overall study: The examined sorted cells totaled fewer than 110,000,000 across samples.

Expressed TCRB transcripts were sequenced because the isolated RNA had all been reverse transcribed beforehand. Profiling relied on immunoSEQ multiplex PCR, and the TCRdb table lists in-frame clones only, not all of them. The sample carries 300,000 to 450,000 clones, over 8.5% recorded once. This clone has only a few counts. Its antigen is still unknown. Trimming shortened V by 7 bases and J by 9 bases, and 31 bases separated the two germline ends. There are 18 residues in the CDR3. Germline V gives CDR1 MDHEN, CDR2 SYDVKM. Regarding the study as a whole: Researchers report that Type 1 diabetes patients had moderately but significantly shorter TCRB CDR3s across all four CD4+ subsets.

The rearrangement uses TRBV28 and TRBJ1-5; the D gene is possibly TRBD1 (6 bases). This sequence originates from a young man with type 1 diabetes. The material sequenced was central memory CD4+ T cells from blood. The CDR3 nucleotides read TGTGCCAGCAAACGGATATTGTTCCGGACAGAAAGAGTAGGGCCCCAGCATTTT. Translation: CASKRILFRTERVGPQHF.